A selection of T cell receptor beta chains follows, all from one sample in a study of metastatic and nonmetastatic thyroid tumors. TCRdb re-called the PCR reads with MiXCR. Of tens of thousands of clones in the sample, roughly 13% were seen once. What was sequenced was blood. These TCRs come from a female donor with papillary thyroid cancer or a benign thyroid nodule (not recorded which). Some clones in this sample may be carry-over from other donors' samples. Both conserved end residues are part of each CDR3. Each record gives: V gene, clone size, CDR3 protein. Rows give clone size only sometimes, using once, few, many, or a class for an expanded clone.

v_call: TRBV6-5; clone_size: many; cdr3_aa: CASSYSSGGELFF
v_call: TRBV2; clone_size: many; cdr3_aa: CASPQAFF
v_call: TRBV10-3; clone_size: many; cdr3_aa: CAISEWAGRTGELFF
v_call: TRBV4-2; clone_size: many; cdr3_aa: CASSQQLTAGGGTDTQYF
v_call: TRBV4-1; clone_size: many; cdr3_aa: CASSQEKRGSTGELFF
v_call: TRBV5-4; clone_size: once; cdr3_aa: CASIFRTGGRETRYF
v_call: TRBV19; clone_size: many; cdr3_aa: CASSEWLGATSYEQYF
v_call: TRBV7-2; clone_size: many; cdr3_aa: CASSLGGQGFHNEQFF
v_call: TRBV6-2/TRBV6-3; clone_size: many; cdr3_aa: CASSYSGYTEAFF
v_call: TRBV7-2; clone_size: once; cdr3_aa: CASSLAMGQGYGYTF
v_call: TRBV5-1; clone_size: .; cdr3_aa: CASMGSGTGETQYF
v_call: TRBV3-1; clone_size: many; cdr3_aa: CASSQVTIAGGAYEQYF
v_call: TRBV2; clone_size: many; cdr3_aa: CASRTLATNEKLFF
v_call: TRBV7-6; clone_size: .; cdr3_aa: CASSPRVVRANTGELFF
v_call: TRBV30; clone_size: many; cdr3_aa: CAWRWWGPGELFF
v_call: TRBV5-4; clone_size: many; cdr3_aa: CASSLLGQPQHF
v_call: TRBV12-3/TRBV12-4; clone_size: many; cdr3_aa: CASSFRVRGQSNQPQHF
v_call: TRBV28; clone_size: many; cdr3_aa: CASSSKFQRGFQYF
v_call: TRBV4-1; clone_size: many; cdr3_aa: CASSQGGSGDEQFF
v_call: TRBV30; clone_size: .; cdr3_aa: CAWSVLLTEQSGYTF
v_call: TRBV24-1; clone_size: many; cdr3_aa: CATSAPWTDLSSGANVLTF
v_call: TRBV28; clone_size: many; cdr3_aa: CASSYRGSGSRGQYF
v_call: TRBV25-1; clone_size: many; cdr3_aa: CASRGRGRYGLQTGELFF
v_call: TRBV19; clone_size: many; cdr3_aa: CASSRFDRQPFF
v_call: TRBV2; clone_size: many; cdr3_aa: CASSSILAGGNNEQFF
v_call: TRBV19; clone_size: many; cdr3_aa: CASSISGTGEQYF
v_call: TRBV24-1; clone_size: many; cdr3_aa: CATSDVGTSGRAGSYNEQFF
v_call: TRBV25-1; clone_size: many; cdr3_aa: CASSGRADRTYNEQFF
v_call: TRBV12-3/TRBV12-4; clone_size: many; cdr3_aa: CASSFRGNYGYTF
v_call: TRBV6-2/TRBV6-3; clone_size: many; cdr3_aa: CASSYDDRGATEAFF
v_call: TRBV25-1; clone_size: many; cdr3_aa: CASSSWGGLQETQYF
v_call: TRBV4-2; clone_size: many; cdr3_aa: CASSTQPGTGGDEQYF
v_call: TRBV11-2; clone_size: few; cdr3_aa: CASGEVGMGYTF
v_call: TRBV7-3; clone_size: many; cdr3_aa: CASSQGQNYGYTF
v_call: TRBV20-1; clone_size: many; cdr3_aa: CSVLPPRDRDPLSGNTIYF
v_call: TRBV28; clone_size: many; cdr3_aa: CASTESSSYNSPLHF
v_call: TRBV19; clone_size: many; cdr3_aa: CASSIRQGTLNQPQHF
v_call: TRBV12-3/TRBV12-4; clone_size: many; cdr3_aa: CASSGSEAFF
v_call: TRBV12-3/TRBV12-4; clone_size: few; cdr3_aa: CASSGESSYNEQFF
v_call: TRBV9; clone_size: many; cdr3_aa: CASSVGSLGTAYEQYF
v_call: TRBV28; clone_size: few; cdr3_aa: CASSLRRVEQYF
v_call: TRBV27; clone_size: many; cdr3_aa: CASSLLGGNVGNEQYF
v_call: TRBV18; clone_size: many; cdr3_aa: CASGHGGNEQFF
v_call: TRBV24-1; clone_size: many; cdr3_aa: CATSEGGSYNEQFF
v_call: TRBV6-1; clone_size: .; cdr3_aa: CASKSGSGETQYF
v_call: TRBV7-8; clone_size: medium-sized; cdr3_aa: CASSLSPFRRGRNQPQHF
v_call: TRBV3-1; clone_size: many; cdr3_aa: CASSHLAGTAWEQYF
v_call: TRBV28; clone_size: many; cdr3_aa: CAVSSLGEKLFF
v_call: TRBV12-3/TRBV12-4; clone_size: .; cdr3_aa: CASSLRPTLAGGLADMQYF
v_call: TRBV24-1; clone_size: few; cdr3_aa: CATGESDYGYTF
v_call: TRBV4-1; clone_size: once; cdr3_aa: CSSSATGQGIYEQYF
v_call: TRBV11-3; clone_size: few; cdr3_aa: CAISLGGGLAGAGSYNEQFF
v_call: TRBV20-1; clone_size: medium-sized; cdr3_aa: CSASSQGDGYGYTF